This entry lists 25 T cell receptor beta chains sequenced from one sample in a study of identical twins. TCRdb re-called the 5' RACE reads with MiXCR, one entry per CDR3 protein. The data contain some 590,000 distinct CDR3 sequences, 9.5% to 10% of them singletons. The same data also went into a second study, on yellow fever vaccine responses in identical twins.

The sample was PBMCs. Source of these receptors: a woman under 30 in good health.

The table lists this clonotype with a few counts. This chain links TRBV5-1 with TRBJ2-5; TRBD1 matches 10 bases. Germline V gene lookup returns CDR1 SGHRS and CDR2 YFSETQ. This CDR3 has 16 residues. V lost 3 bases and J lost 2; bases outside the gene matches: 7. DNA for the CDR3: TGCGCCAGCAGCTCGGGACAGGGGCTCTTACAAGAGACCCAGTACTTC. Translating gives CASSSGQGLLQETQYF.

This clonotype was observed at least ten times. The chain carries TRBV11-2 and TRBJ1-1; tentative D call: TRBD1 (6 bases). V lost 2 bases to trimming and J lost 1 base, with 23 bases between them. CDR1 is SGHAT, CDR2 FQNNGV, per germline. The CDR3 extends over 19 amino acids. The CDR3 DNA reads TGTGCCAGCAGCTTAACCCCCTCCGAGGGACATGGGAAGAACACTGAAGCTTTCTTT. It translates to CASSLTPSEGHGKNTEAFF.

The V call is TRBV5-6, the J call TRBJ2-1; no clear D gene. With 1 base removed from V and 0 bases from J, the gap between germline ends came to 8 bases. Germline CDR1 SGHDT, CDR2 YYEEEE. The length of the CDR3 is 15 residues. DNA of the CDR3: TGTGCCAGCAGCTTGAGTTTTCACTCCTACAATGAGCAGTTCTTC. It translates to CASSLSFHSYNEQFF.

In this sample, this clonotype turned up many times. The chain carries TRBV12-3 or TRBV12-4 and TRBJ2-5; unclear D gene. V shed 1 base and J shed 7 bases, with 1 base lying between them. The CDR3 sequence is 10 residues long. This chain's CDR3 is CASSLGTQYF. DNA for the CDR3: TGTGCCAGCAGTTTAGGGACCCAGTACTTC.

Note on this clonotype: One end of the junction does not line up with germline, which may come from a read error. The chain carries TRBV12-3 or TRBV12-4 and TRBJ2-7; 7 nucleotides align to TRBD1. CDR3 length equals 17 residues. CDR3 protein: CASTRSLPGQRYLMMTF. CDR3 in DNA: TGTGCCAGCACCAGAAGCCTTCCGGGACAGCGTTACCTGATGATGACATTC.

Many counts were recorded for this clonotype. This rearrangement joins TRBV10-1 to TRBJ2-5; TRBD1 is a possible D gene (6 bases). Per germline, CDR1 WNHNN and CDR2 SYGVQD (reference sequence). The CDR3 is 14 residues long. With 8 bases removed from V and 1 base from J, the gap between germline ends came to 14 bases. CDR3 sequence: CASSNGQRQETQYF. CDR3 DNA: TGCGCCAGCTCAAATGGACAGCGCCAAGAGACCCAGTACTTC.

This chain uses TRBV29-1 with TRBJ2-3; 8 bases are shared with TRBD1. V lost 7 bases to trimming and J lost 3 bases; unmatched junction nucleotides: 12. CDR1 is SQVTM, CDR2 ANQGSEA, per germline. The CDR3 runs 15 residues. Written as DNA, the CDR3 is TGCAGCGCCGCGGTACAGGGGGAAGGGACAGATACGCAGTATTTT. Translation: CSAAVQGEGTDTQYF.

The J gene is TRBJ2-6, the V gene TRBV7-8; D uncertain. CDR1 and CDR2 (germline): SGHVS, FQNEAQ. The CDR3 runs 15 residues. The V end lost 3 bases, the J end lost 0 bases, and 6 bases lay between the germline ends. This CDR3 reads CASSFESSGANVLTF. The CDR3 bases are TGTGCCAGCAGCTTTGAAAGCTCTGGGGCCAACGTCCTGACTTTC. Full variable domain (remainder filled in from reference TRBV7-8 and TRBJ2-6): GAGVSQSPRYKVAKRGQDVALRCDPISGHVSLFWYQQALGQGPEFLTYFQNEAQLDKSGLPSDRFFAERPEGSVSTLKIQRTQQEDSAVYLCASSFESSGANVLTFGAGSRLTVL.

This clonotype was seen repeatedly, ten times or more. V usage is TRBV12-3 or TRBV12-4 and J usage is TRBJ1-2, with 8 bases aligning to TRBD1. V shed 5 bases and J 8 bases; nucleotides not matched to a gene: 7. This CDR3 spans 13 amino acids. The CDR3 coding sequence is TGTGCCAGCAGTCCGGACAGGGATCGCGGCTACACCTTC. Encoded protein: CASSPDRDRGYTF.

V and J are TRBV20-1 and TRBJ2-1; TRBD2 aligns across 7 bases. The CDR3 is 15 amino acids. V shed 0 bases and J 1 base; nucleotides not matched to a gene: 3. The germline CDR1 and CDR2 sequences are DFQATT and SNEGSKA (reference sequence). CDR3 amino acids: CSARESSGSYNEQFF. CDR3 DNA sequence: TGCAGTGCTAGAGAGTCTAGCGGATCCTACAATGAGCAGTTCTTC.

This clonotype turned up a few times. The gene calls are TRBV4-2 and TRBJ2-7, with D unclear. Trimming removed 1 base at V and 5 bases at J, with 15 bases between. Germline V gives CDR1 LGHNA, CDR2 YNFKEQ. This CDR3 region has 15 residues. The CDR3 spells CASSQGPGSVNEQYF. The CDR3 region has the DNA TGTGCCAGCAGCCAAGGACCGGGTAGTGTAAACGAGCAGTACTTC.

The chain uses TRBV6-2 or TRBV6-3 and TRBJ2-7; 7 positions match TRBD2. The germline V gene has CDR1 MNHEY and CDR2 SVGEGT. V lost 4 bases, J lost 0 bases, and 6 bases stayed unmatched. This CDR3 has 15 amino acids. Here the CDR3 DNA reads TGTGCCAGCAGTTCACTAGCGTTCAGCTCCTACGAGCAGTACTTC. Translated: CASSSLAFSSYEQYF.

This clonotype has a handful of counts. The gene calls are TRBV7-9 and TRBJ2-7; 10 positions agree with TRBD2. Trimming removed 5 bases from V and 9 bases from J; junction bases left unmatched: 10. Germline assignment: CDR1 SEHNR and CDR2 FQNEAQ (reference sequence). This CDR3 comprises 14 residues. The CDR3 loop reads CASSPLAGEGVQYF. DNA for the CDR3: TGTGCCAGCAGCCCGCTAGCGGGAGAAGGAGTGCAGTACTTC.

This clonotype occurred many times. For the CDR3, the DNA is TGCAGTGCTACGGGGGTTTTGAGCGGGGAGCTGTTTTTT. This encodes CSATGVLSGELFF. This chain uses TRBV20-1 with TRBJ2-2; D may be TRBD2 (6 bases). Germline V gene sequence: CDR1 DFQATT, CDR2 SNEGSKA (reference sequence). Trimming removed 4 bases at V and 7 bases at J, with 13 bases between. CDR3 length: 13 amino acids.

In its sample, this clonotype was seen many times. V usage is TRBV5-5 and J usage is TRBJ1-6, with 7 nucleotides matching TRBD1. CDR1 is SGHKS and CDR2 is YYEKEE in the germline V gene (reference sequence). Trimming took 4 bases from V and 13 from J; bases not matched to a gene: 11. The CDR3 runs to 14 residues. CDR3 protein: CASSGQDRVEPLHF. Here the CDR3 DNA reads TGTGCCAGCAGCGGACAGGACCGAGTCGAGCCCCTCCACTTT.

CDR3 nucleotides: TGCAGTGCTTCCCCTGGCAGAGACTACGAGCAGTACTTC. It codes for CSASPGRDYEQYF. This chain uses TRBV20-1 with TRBJ2-7; D gene ambiguous. Germline V gene sequence: CDR1 DFQATT, CDR2 SNEGSKA (reference sequence). The CDR3 length is 13 residues. Deletions cut 5 bases from V and 3 bases from J, with 14 bases between.

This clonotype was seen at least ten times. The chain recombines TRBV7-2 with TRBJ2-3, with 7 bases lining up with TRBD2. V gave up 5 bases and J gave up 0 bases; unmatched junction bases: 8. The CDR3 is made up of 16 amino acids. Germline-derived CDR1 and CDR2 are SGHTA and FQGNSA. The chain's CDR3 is CASSVQGTTSTDTQYF. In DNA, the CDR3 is TGTGCCAGCAGCGTTCAAGGGACTACGAGCACAGATACGCAGTATTTT.

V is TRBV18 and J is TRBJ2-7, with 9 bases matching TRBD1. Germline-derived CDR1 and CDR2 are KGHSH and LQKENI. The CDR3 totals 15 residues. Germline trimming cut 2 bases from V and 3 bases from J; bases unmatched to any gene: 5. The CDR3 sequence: CASSPTGTGIYEQYF. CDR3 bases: TGTGCCAGCTCACCAACCGGGACAGGGATCTACGAGCAGTACTTC.

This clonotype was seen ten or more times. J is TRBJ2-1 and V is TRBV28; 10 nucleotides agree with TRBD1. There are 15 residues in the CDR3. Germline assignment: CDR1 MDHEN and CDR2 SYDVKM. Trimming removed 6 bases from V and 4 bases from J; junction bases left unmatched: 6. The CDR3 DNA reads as TGTGCCAGCAGCAAGGACAGGGGGTCGTACAATGAGCAGTTCTTC. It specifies CASSKDRGSYNEQFF. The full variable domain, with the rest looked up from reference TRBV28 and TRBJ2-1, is DVKVTQSSRYLVKRTGEKVFLECVQDMDHENMFWYRQDPGLGLRLIYFSYDVKMKEKGDIPEGYSVSREKKERFSLILESASTNQTSMYLCASSKDRGSYNEQFFGPGTRLTVL.

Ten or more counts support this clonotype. The CDR3: CASSTGDYDSGELFF. The CDR3 DNA reads as TGTGCCAGCAGCACCGGGGACTATGACTCCGGGGAGCTGTTTTTT. The gene calls are TRBV28 and TRBJ2-2, with 7 bases lining up with TRBD2. V shed 6 bases and J 6 bases; nucleotides not matched to a gene: 10. There are 15 residues in the CDR3. Per germline, CDR1 MDHEN and CDR2 SYDVKM.

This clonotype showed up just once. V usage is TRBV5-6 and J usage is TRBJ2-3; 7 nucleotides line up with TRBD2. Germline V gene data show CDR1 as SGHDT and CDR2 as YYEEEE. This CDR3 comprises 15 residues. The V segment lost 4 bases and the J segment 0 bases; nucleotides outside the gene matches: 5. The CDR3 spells CASSGRGESTDTQYF. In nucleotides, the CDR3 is TGTGCCAGCAGCGGCCGGGGGGAAAGCACAGATACGCAGTATTTT.

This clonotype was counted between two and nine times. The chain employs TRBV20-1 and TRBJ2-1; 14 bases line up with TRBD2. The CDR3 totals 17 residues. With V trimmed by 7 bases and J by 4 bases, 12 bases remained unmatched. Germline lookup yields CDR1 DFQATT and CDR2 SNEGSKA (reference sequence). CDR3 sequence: CSVRLAGGRSVYNEQFF. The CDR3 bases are TGCAGTGTCAGACTAGCGGGAGGGCGGTCTGTGTACAATGAGCAGTTCTTC.

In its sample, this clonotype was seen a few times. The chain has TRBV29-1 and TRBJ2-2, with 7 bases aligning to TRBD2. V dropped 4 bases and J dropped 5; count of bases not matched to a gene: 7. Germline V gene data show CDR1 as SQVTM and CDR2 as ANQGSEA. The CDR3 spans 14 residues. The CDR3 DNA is TGCAGCGTTGTGGTTGCGGGAGTAACCGGGGAGCTGTTTTTT. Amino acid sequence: CSVVVAGVTGELFF.

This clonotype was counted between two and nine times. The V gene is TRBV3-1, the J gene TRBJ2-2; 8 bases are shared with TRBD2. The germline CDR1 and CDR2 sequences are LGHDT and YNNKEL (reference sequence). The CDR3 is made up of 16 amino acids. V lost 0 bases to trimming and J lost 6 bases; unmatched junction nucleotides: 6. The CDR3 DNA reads TGTGCCAGCAGCCAAGATCCGGGGGGGCTCGCCGGGGAGCTGTTTTTT. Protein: CASSQDPGGLAGELFF.

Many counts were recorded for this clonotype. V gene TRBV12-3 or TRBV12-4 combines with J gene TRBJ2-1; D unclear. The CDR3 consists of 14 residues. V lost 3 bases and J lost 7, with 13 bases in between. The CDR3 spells CASSFYRPPNEQFF. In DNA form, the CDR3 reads TGTGCCAGCAGTTTTTACCGACCCCCAAATGAGCAGTTCTTC.